This TCR beta chain appears in the sequencing data of a study of a mutant IDH1 vaccine in newly diagnosed glioma. Across the study: Treated patients had a mean age of approximately 40 years and an approximately 62% male, approximately 38% female split. Patients arrived already treated with radiotherapy, temozolomide, or both, most having had both. Study conclusions and caveats: There were vaccine-induced immune responses in under 95% of the patients. Variations in leading peripheral T cell clonotypes appeared to have no connection with pseudoprogression.

As regards this clone: Antigen unknown.

Time point of the sample: baseline, week 1 (first vaccination visit). Treatment reported: pre-vaccination baseline after standard-of-care therapy. The CDR3 sequence is 16 residues long. V shed 6 bases and J shed 3 bases, with 23 bases lying between them. Germline CDR1 reads SQVTM; CDR2 reads ANQGSEA. The table came from immunoSEQ multiplex PCR; TCRdb's copy has only in-frame clones and leaves some out. The sample yields about 92,000 clones, under 90% seen once. The J gene is TRBJ1-1, the V gene TRBV29-1; D unclear. The sample was PBMCs, taken from a glioma patient treated with radiotherapy, temozolomide or both. The sequence was obtained from a woman in her forties or fifties with glioma. The CDR3 region has the DNA TGCAGCGTCCCACGCCCTCCACAAATCGCGGACACTGAAGCTTTCTTT. It codes for CSVPRPPQIADTEAFF.